The source of this TCR beta chain is a study of human T cells and chemical hapten exposure (dated by TCRdb to about 2021). For the study in its entirety: For sensitization, 2% DPC in acetone was applied to a 2 cm by 2 cm area of upper inner arm skin. Weekly therapeutic DPC doses were additionally applied to the scalp of patients throughout the roughly 25-week study period. Patch tests used Finn chambers with 0.01% DPC on the upper back, scored after 6 days by International Contact Dermatitis Research Group standards. Alopecia areata with under or over 50% scalp involvement, alopecia totalis and alopecia universalis were represented in the patient cohort, which was mostly female. Libraries were pooled for sequencing, and variation in per-sample TCR yields was attributed mainly to small differences in library volumes within the pool. The study tracked peripheral blood TCR repertoire changes in vivo during primary and secondary sensitization to the hapten diphenylcyclopropenone (DPC) in alopecia patients. Patient blood was sampled pre-sensitization (week 0) and at 2, 6 and about 24 weeks after DPC sensitization. Twenty-nine alopecia patients provided blood for TCR sequencing at one to four time points (pre-sensitization, 2, 6 and 24 weeks).

General findings and caveats noted by the study authors: DPC sensitization did not change the number of TCRs with a frequency above 1 in 1000, and there was no evidence of changes in global repertoire structure. Patch test score correlated positively with the number of PT1 expanded TCRs, reaching significance at thresholds 8, 16 and 32 but not at 4. Because all patients had alopecia, a presumed autoimmune disease, the immune response of the patients might differ from that of healthy individuals. After repeated subsampling, changes were observed in the strength of the expansion versus patch-test correlation and in the threshold at which the correlation became significant. Expanded TCRs formed significantly more large CDR3 similarity clusters than pre-sensitization or healthy control sets, consistent with antigen-driven responses.

The library was generated by RACE. The sequencer listed for this sample is NextSeq 500. Library preparation attached unique molecular identifiers to individual cDNA molecules for quantitative, reproducible TCR counting. Both TCR alpha and TCR beta chains were sequenced from each blood RNA sample. From the authors' description of their analysis: Samples had a median of roughly 98,000 TCRs, with a range from roughly 23,224 to 750,000. V, J and CDR3 annotation of the TCR reads was carried out using the Decombinator software suite. Every sample was subsampled to the same number of TCRs (28,000) for the PS versus PT1 abundance plots. Expanded TCRs were defined as absent before sensitization and observed at least eight times at the 2-week time point. TCRdb itself trimmed the public reads at Q25 with fastp, ran MiXCR and retained productive beta chains. Merged by CDR3 protein, the rows form single entries marked with the most common genes and DNA. The V and J calls reflect TCRdb's pipeline rather than the authors' work. Here the sample has 100,000 to 150,000 distinct CDR3 sequences; approximately 13% occur a single time. The ten largest clones represent 0.92% of the sample.

From its cysteine to its phenylalanine, the CDR3 spans 14 amino acids. The CDR3 DNA has 42 bases and is translated from base 1. V is cut by 5 bases and J by 3 bases, and the space between the germline ends is 13 bases. From the germline V gene, CDR1 is MNHEY and CDR2 is SVGEGT. This clonotype was observed many times. Its antigen is still unknown. The sample holds no much larger clone one base away, and base qualities are not on file. The meaning of the sample's time point label: patch test 1, 2 weeks after DPC sensitization. According to the study, the label for this sample's treatment or condition signals: therapeutic diphenylcyclopropenone sensitization with weekly scalp DPC. At each patch-test visit, blood was drawn before the patch test was applied. Patients were considered eligible if aged 18 to 70, diagnosed with alopecia and deemed suitable for DPC therapy, and patients were excluded if pregnant. Total RNA was extracted from unfractionated whole blood collected in Tempus Blood RNA tubes.

The receptor was isolated from a young man with alopecia areata. Some clones in this sample may be carry-over from other donors' samples. Sequencing used whole blood, obtained in connection with sensitization to the hapten diphenylcyclopropenone (DPC). The chain joins TRBV6-2 or TRBV6-3 to TRBJ1-1; the D gene identity is not certain. The CDR3 in this case is CASSRPRSDTEAFF. The DNA sequence is TGTGCCAGCAGTCGGCCCCGCTCGGACACTGAAGCTTTCTTT.